The 15 T cell receptor beta chains presented below share a single source sample, sequenced in a study of spatial heterogeneity in lung cancer. Time point indicated: blood at routine non-recurrence follow-up after resection. Extraction of whole RNA from tumor, nontumor lung or frozen PBMC preceded unsorted sequencing. From the 5' RACE reads, TCRdb called clonotypes with MiXCR, one entry per CDR3 protein. Of about 120,000 distinct CDR3 sequences in the sample, about 12% are singletons; the top ten hold 16%. The source material was PBMCs, sampled at follow-up. These receptors were collected from a male donor with early-stage non-small cell lung cancer.

This clonotype was recorded many times. Germline is not matched at one junction end, which may reflect a read error. As DNA, the CDR3 is TGTGCTAGCAGCTTAGGGACAGCCGACGTATTGCAGTTCTTC. It encodes CASSLGTADVLQFF. This chain joins TRBV7-7 and TRBJ2-1, with TRBD1 matching 7 bases. The V gene's germline CDR1 is SSHAT and CDR2 FNYEAQ (reference sequence). The CDR3 has 14 amino acids.

This clonotype was counted many times. The chain combines TRBV20-1 with TRBJ1-2; TRBD1 matches 12 bases. Germline trimming cut 6 bases from V and 8 bases from J; bases unmatched to any gene: 7. CDR1 DFQATT and CDR2 SNEGSKA come from the germline V gene (reference sequence). This CDR3 is 13 amino acids long. In DNA, the CDR3 is TGCAGTGCCACGGGACAGGGGGCGCGGGGCTACACCTTC. This sequence encodes CSATGQGARGYTF.

The CDR3 loop is CASSLGGISNYGYTF. The CDR3 nucleotides read TGTGCCAGCAGTTTGGGGGGGATATCTAACTATGGCTACACCTTC. The V call is TRBV28, the J call TRBJ1-2; D is perhaps TRBD1 (5 bases). There are 15 residues in the CDR3. Germline lookup yields CDR1 MDHEN and CDR2 SYDVKM. V was trimmed by 3 bases and J by 0 bases, leaving 11 bases between them.

This clonotype was seen ten or more times. This chain links TRBV6-1 with TRBJ2-7, with D perhaps matching TRBD1 (6 bases). The germline V gene has CDR1 MNHNS and CDR2 SASEGT. This CDR3 spans 12 amino acids. V lost 5 bases to trimming and J lost 6 bases, with 11 bases between them. The CDR3 here is CASSPQGPEQYF. The DNA for the CDR3 is TGTGCCAGCAGTCCTCAGGGGCCCGAGCAGTACTTC.

The gene calls are TRBV9 and TRBJ2-1; D is uncertain. The CDR3 runs 14 residues. Germline V gives CDR1 SGDLS, CDR2 YYNGEE. Trimming cost V 0 bases and J 7 bases, with 11 bases left between them. CDR3 loop: CASSVGPLENEQFF. In nucleotides, the CDR3 is TGTGCCAGCAGCGTAGGCCCCTTAGAGAATGAGCAGTTCTTC.

This clonotype appeared a single time. This chain uses TRBV11-2 with TRBJ1-1; D unresolved. Germline values: CDR1 SGHAT, CDR2 FQNNGV. V gave up 4 bases and J gave up 0 bases, with 9 bases separating them. The CDR3 length is 14 residues. The CDR3 DNA reads TGTGCCAGCAGCTCCCAGTCACTGAACACTGAAGCTTTCTTT. This gives the protein CASSSQSLNTEAFF.

V usage is TRBV11-3 and J usage is TRBJ1-1; unclear D gene. V was cut by 0 bases and J by 3 bases, with 8 bases left in between. The germline gives CDR1 SGHNT, CDR2 YENEEA. The CDR3 runs to 14 residues. The CDR3 spells CASSLDTSDTEAFF. The CDR3 DNA reads TGTGCCAGCAGCTTAGATACCTCCGACACTGAAGCTTTCTTT.

The table lists this clonotype with a few counts. This sequence joins TRBV30 and TRBJ1-5; 7 bases line up with TRBD1. The CDR3 extends over 13 amino acids. CDR1 and CDR2 (germline): GTSNPN, SVGIG (reference sequence). Losses at the gene ends were 3 bases for V and 7 bases for J; bases not matched to a gene: 6. The CDR3 DNA sequence: TGTGCCTGGAGCAGACAGGGCCGGCAGCCCCAGCATTTT. Its protein product is CAWSRQGRQPQHF.

The gene calls are TRBV14 and TRBJ2-2; D remains ambiguous. The V gene's germline CDR1 is SGHDN and CDR2 FVKESK. Between the trimmed V and J ends, which lost 1 base and 5 bases, there was a span of 5 bases. This CDR3 has 13 amino acids. This CDR3 is CASSQGYTGELFF. The CDR3 nucleotides read TGTGCCAGCAGCCAAGGGTATACCGGGGAGCTGTTTTTT.

This clonotype has a count of ten or more. The chain is built from TRBV20-1 and TRBJ1-1, with D unclear. The CDR3 extends over 15 amino acids. The germline V gene encodes CDR1 DFQATT and CDR2 SNEGSKA (reference sequence). Between the trimmed V and J ends, which lost 1 base and 0 bases, there was a span of 12 bases. CDR3 region: CSARAGSSMNTEAFF. The CDR3 bases are TGCAGTGCTAGAGCGGGGTCTTCAATGAACACTGAAGCTTTCTTT.

This clonotype occurred many times. The CDR3 coding sequence is TGTGCCAGCAGTTTATTTGGCGGCGCCTACGAGCAGTACTTC. Protein product: CASSLFGGAYEQYF. The chain employs TRBV28 and TRBJ2-7; no clear D. Trimming removed 1 base at V and 2 bases at J, with 9 bases between. Looked up from germline, CDR1 is MDHEN and CDR2 is SYDVKM. This CDR3 spans 14 amino acids.

V is TRBV12-3 or TRBV12-4 and J is TRBJ1-4, with 10 bases identical to TRBD1. CDR3 length: 16 amino acids. V shed 4 bases, J shed 7 bases, and the junction held 9 bases outside the gene matches. CDR3 bases: TGTGCCAGCAGTTCAATGAGGGACAGGGGAGGTGAAAAACTGTTTTTT. Encoded protein: CASSSMRDRGGEKLFF.

In this sample, this clonotype turned up many times. The V and J genes are TRBV11-1 and TRBJ2-2, with 7 bases aligning to TRBD1. The CDR3 is made up of 14 amino acids. The ends lost 6 bases at V and 4 bases at J; junction bases unmatched: 5. Germline CDR1 is SGHAT and CDR2 is FQDESV (reference sequence). CDR3 in DNA: TGTGCCAGCAGAGATAGGACAGGCACCGGGGAGCTGTTTTTT. Its translation is CASRDRTGTGELFF. The full variable domain, in which reference TRBV11-1 and TRBJ2-2 provide the parts outside the CDR3, is EAEVAQSPRYKITEKSQAVAFWCDPISGHATLYWYRQILGQGPELLVQFQDESVVDDSQLPKDRFSAERLKGVDSTLKIQPAELGDSAMYLCASRDRTGTGELFFGEGSRLTVL.

This clonotype was observed at least ten times. J is TRBJ1-3 and V is TRBV7-3; TRBD1 is a possible D gene (6 bases). The CDR3 loop spans 16 amino acids. Germline-derived CDR1 and CDR2 are SGHTA and FQGTGA. Trimming stripped 2 bases from V and 4 bases from J, with 15 bases between. The CDR3 DNA reads as TGTGCCAGCAGCTTAGGCCAGGGGAGGTCCGGAAACACCATATATTTT. Protein product: CASSLGQGRSGNTIYF.

Turning to this clonotype: A read error may be the cause here, since a much bigger clone is one base away. The rearrangement uses TRBV5-1 and TRBJ2-5; 7 nucleotides line up with TRBD2. The CDR3 has 14 amino acids. CDR1 SGHRS and CDR2 YFSETQ come from the germline V gene. V shed 3 bases, J shed 4 bases, and the junction held 6 bases outside the gene matches. The CDR3 DNA sequence: TGCGCCAGCAGCTCGGTCAGGGAGGGAGAGACCCAGTACTTC. This translates into CASSSVREGETQYF.